The 13 T cell receptor beta chains listed next were all sequenced from one sample in a study of tumor and adjacent non-tumor tissue in lung cancer. The template was RNA from unsorted bulk tissue. Distant lung tissue was collected more than 3 cm away from the tumor edge. TCRbeta libraries were built with three rounds of nested PCR, modified from ARM-PCR. A single record per CDR3 protein comes from TCRdb applying MiXCR to the multiplex PCR reads. Among fewer than 75,000 distinct CDR3 sequences listed, more than 75% were seen once. Sequencing was done on a sample of distant non-tumor lung tissue. Receptors were obtained from a man between 60 and 75 years old with non-small cell lung cancer.

In the case of this clonotype: An end of the junction differs from the germline gene, which may be a read error. The V call is TRBV11-2, the J call TRBJ2-7; D uncertain. CDR3 length: 14 amino acids. Germline loops: CDR1 SGHAT, CDR2 FQNNGV. The CDR3 DNA sequence: TGTGCCAACAGCATAGACAAGGGTCGCTACGAGCAGTACTTC. It encodes CANSIDKGRYEQYF.

About this clonotype: An end of the junction does not agree with germline; a read error may underlie this. The gene calls are TRBV24-1 and TRBJ2-3; D might be TRBD1 or TRBD2, each matching 5 bases. This CDR3 spans 16 amino acids. From germline, CDR1 is KGHDR and CDR2 SFDVKD. CDR3 nucleotides: TGTGCCACCAGTGAATATCCGGGGCTGGAGTCAGATACGCAGAATTTT. Its protein product is CATSEYPGLESDTQNF.

V gene TRBV6-2 or TRBV6-3 combines with J gene TRBJ1-5; weak D call: TRBD1 (5 bases). The CDR3 spans 19 residues. Germline CDR1 is MNHEY and CDR2 is SVGEGT. V was pared by 0 bases and J by 6 bases, with 24 bases between. CDR3 in DNA: TGTGCCAGCAGTTACTCGGGGAGGGACTGGCGGGGAATCGTTCAGCCCCAGCATTTT. It translates to CASSYSGRDWRGIVQPQHF.

This clonotype occurred once. A read error may be the cause here, since a much bigger clone is one base away. This rearrangement joins TRBV12-3 or TRBV12-4 to TRBJ2-1; TRBD2 aligns across 7 bases. The CDR3 is 14 residues long. V was clipped by 10 bases and J by 5 bases; unmatched bases: 11. The CDR3 region is CANFPQRDHNEQFF. CDR3 sequence (DNA): TGTGCCAATTTCCCTCAGCGGGACCACAATGAGCAGTTCTTC.

Points on this clonotype: As the CDR3 is not closed by the conserved phenylalanine or tryptophan, this likely results from a read error. The chain recombines TRBV11-1 with TRBJ2-2, with D perhaps TRBD2 (5 bases). There are 14 residues in the CDR3. Germline lookup yields CDR1 SGHAT and CDR2 FQDESV (reference sequence). CDR3 loop: CSSSYTSGTGELFL. The CDR3 DNA is TGTTCCAGTAGCTATACTAGTGGTACCGGGGAGCTGTTTTTA.

In regard to this clonotype: The junction differs from germline at one of its ends, possibly a read error. The chain couples TRBV4-2 to TRBJ2-3; possibly TRBD2 for D (5 bases). In germline, CDR1 is LGHNA, CDR2 YNFKEQ. The CDR3 is 16 residues long. CDR3 sequence reads: CARSQGDTSGTDTQYF. CDR3 DNA sequence: TGTGCCAGGAGCCAAGGAGACACTAGTGGCACAGATACGCAGTATTTT.

This chain uses TRBV6-5 with TRBJ1-5, with unresolved D. V lost 2 bases and J lost 8, with 16 bases in between. The CDR3 loop spans 15 amino acids. From germline, CDR1 is MNHEY and CDR2 SVGAGI. For the CDR3, the DNA is TGTGCCAGCAGTTACGACCGGGCCGTAGACAAGCCCCAGCATTTT. Translating gives CASSYDRAVDKPQHF.

A note on this clonotype: Relative to the germline gene, one junction end is altered; a read error may explain this. The chain has TRBV12-3 or TRBV12-4 and TRBJ2-7, with 11 bases fitting TRBD2. The CDR3 has 13 amino acids. DNA for the CDR3: TGTGCCACGAGGACTAGCGGGTGTTACGATCAGTACTTC. Translation gives CATRTSGCYDQYF.

Remarks on this clonotype: An end of the junction does not agree with germline; a read error may underlie this. The chain links TRBV4-1 to TRBJ2-5; TRBD2 might be the D (6 bases). The germline V gene has CDR1 MGHRA and CDR2 YSYEKL. CDR3 length: 14 amino acids. CDR3 nucleotides: TGCGCCAGCAGCCCCGGCCGGGAGTGGGAGGCCCAATACTTC. Protein product: CASSPGREWEAQYF.

Of note for this clonotype: Being one base from a much bigger clone, this may be a read error. J is TRBJ2-3 and V is TRBV6-6; unclear D gene. Germline V CDR1 and CDR2: MNHNY, SVGAGI (reference sequence). This CDR3 contains 14 residues. The V end was cut by 2 bases, the J end by 6 bases, with 12 bases between. The CDR3 protein is CASSYSLPGDTQYF. The CDR3 DNA follows: TGTGCCAGCAGTTACAGCCTCCCCGGGGATACGCAGTATTTT.

A remark on this clonotype: One junction end disagrees with the germline gene, perhaps due to a read error. The CDR3 region is CASSLGLAGGISTDMQYF. The CDR3 DNA follows: TGTGCCAGCAGCTTGGGGCTAGCGGGAGGAATTAGCACAGATATGCAGTATTTT. The chain links TRBV28 to TRBJ2-3, with 11 nucleotides matching TRBD2. The CDR3 length is 18 residues. Per the germline V gene, CDR1 is MDHEN and CDR2 is SYDVKM.

This chain joins TRBV11-2 and TRBJ1-5; the D is unclear. The CDR3 is 13 residues long. Germline V gives CDR1 SGHAT, CDR2 FQNNGV. V was clipped by 3 bases and J by 1 base, with 4 bases between them. The CDR3 sequence is CASSFGSNQPQHF. CDR3 coding DNA: TGTGCCAGCAGCTTCGGAAGCAATCAGCCCCAGCATTTT.

Ten or more counts support this clonotype. The V gene is TRBV5-1, the J gene TRBJ2-1; 7 bases fit TRBD1. V trimming: 2 bases; J trimming: 0 bases; junction bases outside the gene matches: 8. CDR1 is SGHRS, CDR2 YFSETQ, per germline. This CDR3 has 17 amino acids. DNA of the CDR3: TGCGCCAGCAGCTTCTCTTTCCGGGACAGCTCCTACAATGAGCAGTTCTTC. Translating gives CASSFSFRDSSYNEQFF.